These 15 T cell receptor beta chains were all obtained from the same sample, sequenced in a study of spatial heterogeneity in lung cancer. Findings and limits, study-wide: Mutation counts in tumors were tracked by counts of expanded intratumoral alpha and beta TCRs.

TCRdb passed the 5' RACE reads through MiXCR, listing each CDR3 protein once. The sample lists more than 9,500 distinct CDR3 sequences, approximately 15% seen once, with 15% to 18% in the top ten. The time point: sample taken at primary tumor resection. These receptors' antigens are unknown. Specimen: lung tumor tissue, collected at surgery. All receptors derive from a male donor with early-stage non-small cell lung cancer.

This clonotype was seen repeatedly, ten times or more. The CDR3 DNA sequence: TGTGCCAGCTCACCCATTACCCGGGTAAGCGGGAACTCCTACAATGAGCAGTTCTTC. Protein sequence: CASSPITRVSGNSYNEQFF. The chain employs TRBV18 and TRBJ2-1; TRBD2 matches at 7 bases. CDR1 KGHSH and CDR2 LQKENI come from the germline V gene. The length of the CDR3 is 19 residues. The ends lost 3 bases at V and 0 bases at J; junction bases unmatched: 14. The entire variable domain, with the rest obtained from reference TRBV18 and TRBJ2-1, is as follows: NAGVMQNPRHLVRRRGQEARLRCSPMKGHSHVYWYRQLPEEGLKFMVYLQKENIIDESGMPKERFSAEFPKEGPSILRIQQVVRGDSAAYFCASSPITRVSGNSYNEQFFGPGTRLTVL.

Ten or more counts support this clonotype. The rearrangement joins TRBV13 to TRBJ2-3, with D hard to call. Trimming removed 0 bases at V and 6 bases at J, with 10 bases between. Germline CDR1 and CDR2: PRHDT and FYEKMQ (reference sequence). CDR3 length: 14 amino acids. CDR3 protein: CASSLGLRADTQYF. DNA for the CDR3: TGTGCCAGCAGCTTAGGCCTGCGTGCTGATACGCAGTATTTT. The complete variable domain, with remaining parts taken from reference TRBV13 and TRBJ2-3, reads AAGVIQSPRHLIKEKRETATLKCYPIPRHDTVYWYQQGPGQDPQFLISFYEKMQSDKGSIPDRFSAQQFSDYHSELNMSSLELGDSALYFCASSLGLRADTQYFGPGTRLTVL.

The chain employs TRBV12-5 and TRBJ2-1, with 12 bases identical to TRBD2. Losses at the gene ends were 0 bases for V and 4 bases for J; bases not matched to a gene: 1. Germline CDR1 LGHNT, CDR2 FRNRAP. The CDR3 length is 16 residues. The CDR3 coding sequence is TGTGCTAGTGGTTTGGTCGGACTAGCGGGGTACAATGAGCAGTTCTTC. Its protein is CASGLVGLAGYNEQFF.

This clonotype was observed many times. The chain recombines TRBV9 with TRBJ1-2; 8 bases fit TRBD1. Trimming cost V 3 bases and J 8 bases; bases outside gene matches: 9. The CDR3 sequence is 14 residues long. Germline V CDR1 and CDR2: SGDLS, YYNGEE. The CDR3 reads CASSGGTDRGGYTF. Here the CDR3 DNA reads TGTGCCAGCAGCGGAGGGACTGACAGGGGAGGCTACACCTTC.

In its sample, this clonotype was seen a few times. The gene calls are TRBV20-1 and TRBJ1-1; D gene unclear. Between the trimmed V and J ends, which lost 5 bases and 2 bases, there was a span of 18 bases. The CDR3 is 15 residues long. Germline values: CDR1 DFQATT, CDR2 SNEGSKA (reference sequence). CDR3 residues: CSAQLYSRVNTEAFF. In DNA form, the CDR3 reads TGCAGTGCTCAACTATACAGTCGGGTTAACACTGAAGCTTTCTTT.

V usage is TRBV25-1 and J usage is TRBJ1-6, with D unresolved. The germline CDR1 and CDR2 sequences are MGHDK and SYGVNS. V was shortened by 4 bases and J by 8 bases, with 6 bases between the two germline ends. This CDR3 region has 12 residues. The CDR3 region is CASSAQDSPLHF. In DNA, the CDR3 is TGTGCCAGCAGTGCCCAGGATTCACCCCTCCACTTT.

The chain recombines TRBV30 with TRBJ2-7; TRBD1 aligns across 8 bases. This CDR3 spans 15 amino acids. The J segment lost 2 bases and the V segment lost 5 bases, leaving 11 bases of the junction unmatched. Per the germline V gene, CDR1 is GTSNPN and CDR2 is SVGIG (reference sequence). CDR3 sequence reads: CAWGGTGRSPYEQYF. In DNA, the CDR3 is TGTGCCTGGGGAGGGACAGGAAGGAGTCCCTACGAGCAGTACTTC.

In this sample, this clonotype turned up many times. V gene TRBV6-5 combines with J gene TRBJ2-7, with TRBD2 matching over 14 bases. Germline V gives CDR1 MNHEY, CDR2 SVGAGI. The ends lost 3 bases at V and 0 bases at J; junction bases unmatched: 7. This CDR3 has 18 residues. The CDR3 spells CASSYSGTSGGSSYEQYF. CDR3 sequence (DNA): TGTGCCAGCAGTTATTCCGGGACTAGCGGGGGAAGCTCCTACGAGCAGTACTTC.

By sample share, this clonotype is medium-sized. V usage is TRBV20-1 and J usage is TRBJ2-7; 7 bases fit TRBD2. Germline CDR1 and CDR2: DFQATT and SNEGSKA (reference sequence). Trimming took 2 bases from V and 7 from J; bases not matched to a gene: 2. The CDR3 spans 11 residues. The CDR3 nucleotides are TGCAGTGCTAGAAGGGAGGGTGAGCAGTACTTC. It translates to CSARREGEQYF.

This clonotype showed up many times. The DNA for the CDR3 is TGTGCCAGCAGTCGACAGGGAAACACTGAAGCTTTCTTT. This translates into CASSRQGNTEAFF. V gene TRBV7-2 combines with J gene TRBJ1-1; 7 bases are a match to TRBD1. Trimming cost V 6 bases and J 2 bases; bases outside gene matches: 3. The CDR3 loop spans 13 amino acids. Per the germline V gene, CDR1 is SGHTA and CDR2 is FQGNSA.

The gene calls are TRBV20-1 and TRBJ1-2; D is uncertain. Trimming took 1 base from V and 8 from J, leaving 17 bases between them. The CDR3 length is 14 residues. Germline CDR1 is DFQATT and CDR2 is SNEGSKA (reference sequence). The CDR3 DNA follows: TGCAGTGCTAGAGGTCGGGGAGGCGTAGGCGGCTACACCTTC. It is translated as CSARGRGGVGGYTF.

The V call is TRBV3-1, the J call TRBJ2-6; D gene uncertain. The germline CDR1 and CDR2 sequences are LGHDT and YNNKEL (reference sequence). There are 14 residues in the CDR3. The V gene lost 1 base and the J gene lost 0 bases, with 1 base spanning the gap. The CDR3 region has the DNA TGTGCCAGCAGCCAAGCCTCTGGGGCCAACGTCCTGACTTTC. This encodes CASSQASGANVLTF. The complete variable domain, with remaining parts taken from reference TRBV3-1 and TRBJ2-6, reads DTAVSQTPKYLVTQMGNDKSIKCEQNLGHDTMYWYKQDSKKFLKIMFSYNNKELIINETVPNRFSPKSPDKAHLNLHINSLELGDSAVYFCASSQASGANVLTFGAGSRLTVL.

This clonotype rates as medium-sized (0.01 to 0.1%). This rearrangement joins TRBV30 to TRBJ1-1; D is uncertain. The V end was cut by 2 bases, the J end by 0 bases, with 10 bases between. Germline V gives CDR1 GTSNPN, CDR2 SVGIG (reference sequence). The CDR3 consists of 14 residues. The CDR3 nucleotides are TGTGCCTGGAGTAATGGGTACATGAACACTGAAGCTTTCTTT. It translates to CAWSNGYMNTEAFF.

This clonotype has a count of ten or more. The V and J genes are TRBV20-1 and TRBJ1-5, with a weak D call TRBD1 (5 bases). The germline V and J ends were trimmed by 2 bases and 10 bases, with 9 bases remaining between them. CDR1 is DFQATT, CDR2 SNEGSKA, per germline (reference sequence). The CDR3 is made up of 11 amino acids. The CDR3 nucleotides are TGCAGTGCTAGATGGGGGGGTCCCCAGCATTTT. This codes for CSARWGGPQHF.

This clonotype is judged medium-sized (0.01 to 0.1%). This rearrangement joins TRBV5-1 to TRBJ2-3; 8 nucleotides agree with TRBD1. The germline V gene encodes CDR1 SGHRS and CDR2 YFSETQ. Trimming cost V 7 bases and J 1 base; bases outside gene matches: 5. The CDR3 contains 14 residues. CDR3 in amino acids: CASLSTGGTDTQYF. The DNA of the CDR3 is TGCGCCAGCTTGTCGACAGGGGGCACAGATACGCAGTATTTT.